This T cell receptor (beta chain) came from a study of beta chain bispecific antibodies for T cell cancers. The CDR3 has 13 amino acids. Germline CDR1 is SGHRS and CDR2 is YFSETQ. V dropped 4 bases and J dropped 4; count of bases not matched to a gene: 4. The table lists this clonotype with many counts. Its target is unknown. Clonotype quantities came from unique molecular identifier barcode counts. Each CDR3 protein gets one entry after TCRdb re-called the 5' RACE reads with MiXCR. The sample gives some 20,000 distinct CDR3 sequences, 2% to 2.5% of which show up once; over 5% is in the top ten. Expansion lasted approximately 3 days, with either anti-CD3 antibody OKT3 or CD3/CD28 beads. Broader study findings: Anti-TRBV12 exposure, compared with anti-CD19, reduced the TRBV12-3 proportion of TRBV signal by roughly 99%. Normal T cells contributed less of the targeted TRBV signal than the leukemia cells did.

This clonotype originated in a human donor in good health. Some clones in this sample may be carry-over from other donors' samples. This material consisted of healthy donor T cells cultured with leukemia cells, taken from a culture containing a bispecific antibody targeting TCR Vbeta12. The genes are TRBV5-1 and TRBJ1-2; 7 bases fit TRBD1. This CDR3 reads CASSGRDSYGYTF. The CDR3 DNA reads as TGCGCCAGCAGCGGCCGGGACAGCTATGGCTACACCTTC.